This TCR beta chain is drawn from a study of blood T cell repertoires in COVID-19. Study background: Sites in the United States, Italy and Spain provided acute and convalescent COVID-19 samples. T cells, B-cell-depleted T cells, or PBMCs supplied cDNA or gDNA.

This CDR3 has 15 residues. TCRdb's copy holds only in-frame clones and misses some; the assay was immunoSEQ multiplex PCR. The data contain about 180,000 clones, 70% to 90% of them singletons. The specimen was peripheral blood. This sequence joins TRBV21-1 and TRBJ1-2; TRBD1, as called in the table, went unchecked against the DNA. TRBV21-1 is shown as a pseudogene. The sequence was collected from a man aged 60 to 69 with acute or convalescent COVID-19. CDR3 loop: CASSTPDREAYGYTF. The CDR3 DNA sequence: TGTGCCAGCAGCACCCCGGACAGGGAAGCCTATGGCTACACCTTC.